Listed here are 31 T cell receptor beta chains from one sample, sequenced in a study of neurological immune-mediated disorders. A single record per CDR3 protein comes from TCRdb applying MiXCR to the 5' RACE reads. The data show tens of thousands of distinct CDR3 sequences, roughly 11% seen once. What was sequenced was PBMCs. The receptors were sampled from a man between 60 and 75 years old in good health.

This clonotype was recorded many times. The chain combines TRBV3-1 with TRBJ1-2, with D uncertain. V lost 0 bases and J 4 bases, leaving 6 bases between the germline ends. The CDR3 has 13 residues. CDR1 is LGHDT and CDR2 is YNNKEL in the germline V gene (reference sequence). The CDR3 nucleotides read TGTGCCAGCAGCCAAGATACGGCCTATGGCTACACCTTC. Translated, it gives CASSQDTAYGYTF.

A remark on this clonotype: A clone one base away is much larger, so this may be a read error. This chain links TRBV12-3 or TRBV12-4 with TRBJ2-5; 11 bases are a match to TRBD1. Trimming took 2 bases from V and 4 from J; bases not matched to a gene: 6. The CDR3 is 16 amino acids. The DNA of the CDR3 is TGTGCCAGCAGTTTAATTCGGGACAGGGGGGGAGAGACCCAGTACTTC. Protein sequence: CASSLIRDRGGETQYF.

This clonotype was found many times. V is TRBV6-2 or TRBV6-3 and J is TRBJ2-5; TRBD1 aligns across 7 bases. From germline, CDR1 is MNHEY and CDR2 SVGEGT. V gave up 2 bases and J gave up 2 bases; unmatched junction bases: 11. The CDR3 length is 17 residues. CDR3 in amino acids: CASSYPRDRQGQETQYF. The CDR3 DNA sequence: TGTGCCAGCAGTTACCCCCGGGATCGACAGGGTCAAGAGACCCAGTACTTC.

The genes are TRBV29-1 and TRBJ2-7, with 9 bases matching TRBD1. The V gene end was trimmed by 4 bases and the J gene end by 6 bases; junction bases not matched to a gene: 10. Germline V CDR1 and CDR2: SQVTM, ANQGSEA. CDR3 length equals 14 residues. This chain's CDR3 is CSVVPGGQGGEQYF. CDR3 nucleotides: TGCAGCGTTGTGCCTGGGGGACAGGGCGGCGAGCAGTACTTC.

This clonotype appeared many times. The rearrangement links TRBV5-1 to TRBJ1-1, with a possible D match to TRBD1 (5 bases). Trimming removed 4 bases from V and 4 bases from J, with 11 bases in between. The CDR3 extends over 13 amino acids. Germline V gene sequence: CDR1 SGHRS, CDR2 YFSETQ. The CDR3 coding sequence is TGCGCCAGCAGCCGATCTGGGACCACTGAAGCTTTCTTT. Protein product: CASSRSGTTEAFF.

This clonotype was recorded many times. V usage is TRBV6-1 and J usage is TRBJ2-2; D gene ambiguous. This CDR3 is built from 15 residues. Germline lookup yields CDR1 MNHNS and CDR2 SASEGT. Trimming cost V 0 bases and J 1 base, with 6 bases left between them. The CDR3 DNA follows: TGTGCCAGCAGTGAAGCGGCCCGGAACACCGGGGAGCTGTTTTTT. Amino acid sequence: CASSEAARNTGELFF.

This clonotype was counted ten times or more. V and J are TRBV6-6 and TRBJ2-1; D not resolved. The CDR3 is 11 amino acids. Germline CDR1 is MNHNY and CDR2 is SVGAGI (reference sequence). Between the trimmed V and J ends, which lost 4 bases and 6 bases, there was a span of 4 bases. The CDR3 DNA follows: TGTGCCAGCAGTTCTGGCAATGAGCAGTTCTTC. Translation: CASSSGNEQFF.

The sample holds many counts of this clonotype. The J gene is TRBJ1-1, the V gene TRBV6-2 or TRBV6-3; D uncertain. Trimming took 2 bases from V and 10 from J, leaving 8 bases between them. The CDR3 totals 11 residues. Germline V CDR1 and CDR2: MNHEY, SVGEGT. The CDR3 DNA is TGTGCCAGCAGTTACGAGTGGTCAGCTTTCTTT. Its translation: CASSYEWSAFF.

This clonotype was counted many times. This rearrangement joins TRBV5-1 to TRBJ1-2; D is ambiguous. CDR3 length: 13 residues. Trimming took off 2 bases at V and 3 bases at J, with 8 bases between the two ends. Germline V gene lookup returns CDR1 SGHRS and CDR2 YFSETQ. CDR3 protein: CASSFSRDYGYTF. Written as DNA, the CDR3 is TGCGCCAGCAGCTTCAGTCGAGACTATGGCTACACCTTC.

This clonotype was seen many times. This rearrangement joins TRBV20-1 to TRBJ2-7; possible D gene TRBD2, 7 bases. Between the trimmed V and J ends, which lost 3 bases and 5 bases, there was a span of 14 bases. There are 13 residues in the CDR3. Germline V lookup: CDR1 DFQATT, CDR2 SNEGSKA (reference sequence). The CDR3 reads CSASRGGGHEQYF. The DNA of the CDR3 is TGCAGTGCTAGCCGGGGAGGGGGTCACGAGCAGTACTTC.

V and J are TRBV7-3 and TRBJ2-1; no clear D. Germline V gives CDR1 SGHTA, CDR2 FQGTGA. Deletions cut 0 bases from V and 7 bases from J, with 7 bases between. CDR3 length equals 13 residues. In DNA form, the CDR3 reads TGTGCCAGCAGCTTAACCCCATCTAATGAGCAGTTCTTC. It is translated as CASSLTPSNEQFF.

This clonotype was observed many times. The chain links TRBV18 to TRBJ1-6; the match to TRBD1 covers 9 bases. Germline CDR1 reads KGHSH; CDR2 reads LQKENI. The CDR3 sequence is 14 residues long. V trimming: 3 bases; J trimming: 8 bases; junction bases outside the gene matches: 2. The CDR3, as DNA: TGTGCCAGCTCACCGACAGGGGGGGATTCACCCCTCCACTTT. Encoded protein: CASSPTGGDSPLHF.

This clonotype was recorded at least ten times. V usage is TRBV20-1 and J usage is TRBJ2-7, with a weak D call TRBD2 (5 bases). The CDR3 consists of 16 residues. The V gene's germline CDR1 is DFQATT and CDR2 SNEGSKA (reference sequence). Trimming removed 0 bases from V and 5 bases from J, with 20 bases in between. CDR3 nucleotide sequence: TGCAGTGCTAGAGATATTACGAGGGCGAGAGACGACGAGCAGTACTTC. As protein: CSARDITRARDDEQYF.

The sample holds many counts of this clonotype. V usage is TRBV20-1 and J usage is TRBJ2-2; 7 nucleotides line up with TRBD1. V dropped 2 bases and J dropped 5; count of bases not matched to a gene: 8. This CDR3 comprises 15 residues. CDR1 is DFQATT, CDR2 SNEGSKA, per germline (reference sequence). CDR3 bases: TGCAGTGCTAGATTGGAAGGGGGCGGAACCGGGGAGCTGTTTTTT. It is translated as CSARLEGGGTGELFF.

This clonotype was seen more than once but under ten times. CDR3 loop: CASSAGTGGRSSYNSPLHF. For the CDR3, the DNA is TGTGCCAGCAGTGCTGGGACAGGGGGACGGAGCTCCTATAATTCACCCCTCCACTTT. This chain uses TRBV6-6 with TRBJ1-6; 11 nucleotides line up with TRBD1. Germline CDR1 is MNHNY and CDR2 is SVGAGI (reference sequence). This CDR3 is built from 19 residues. Germline trimming cut 5 bases from V and 0 bases from J; bases unmatched to any gene: 9.

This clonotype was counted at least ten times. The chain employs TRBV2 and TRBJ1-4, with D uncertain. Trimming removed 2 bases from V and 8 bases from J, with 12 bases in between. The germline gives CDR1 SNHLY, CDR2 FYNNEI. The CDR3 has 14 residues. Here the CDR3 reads CASSELASREKLFF. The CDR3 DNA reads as TGTGCCAGCAGTGAATTGGCCTCGCGCGAAAAACTGTTTTTT. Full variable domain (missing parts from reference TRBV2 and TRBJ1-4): EPEVTQTPSHQVTQMGQEVILRCVPISNHLYFYWYRQILGQKVEFLVSFYNNEISEKSEIFDDQFSVERPDGSNFTLKIRSTKLEDSAMYFCASSELASREKLFFGSGTQLSVL.

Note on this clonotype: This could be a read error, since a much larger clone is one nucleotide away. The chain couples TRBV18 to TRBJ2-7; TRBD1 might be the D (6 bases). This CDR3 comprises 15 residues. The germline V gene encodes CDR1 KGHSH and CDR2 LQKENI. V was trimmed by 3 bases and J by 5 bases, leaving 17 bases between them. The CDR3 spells CASSPGTWGLNEQYF. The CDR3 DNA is TGTGCCAGCTCACCCGGGACATGGGGCTTGAACGAGCAGTACTTC.

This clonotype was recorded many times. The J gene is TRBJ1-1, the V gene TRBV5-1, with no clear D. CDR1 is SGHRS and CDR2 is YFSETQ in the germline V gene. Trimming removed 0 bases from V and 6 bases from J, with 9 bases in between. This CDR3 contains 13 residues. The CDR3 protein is CASSLGGSAEAFF. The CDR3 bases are TGCGCCAGCAGCTTGGGAGGGTCGGCTGAAGCTTTCTTT.

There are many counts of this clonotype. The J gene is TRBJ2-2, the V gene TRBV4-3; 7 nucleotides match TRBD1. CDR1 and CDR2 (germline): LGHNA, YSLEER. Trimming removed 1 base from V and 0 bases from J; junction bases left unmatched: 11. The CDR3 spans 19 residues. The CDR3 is CASSQALISGTANTGELFF. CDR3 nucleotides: TGCGCCAGCAGCCAAGCCTTGATTTCCGGGACAGCGAACACCGGGGAGCTGTTTTTT.

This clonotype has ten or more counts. Here the CDR3 DNA reads TGTGCCACCAGCAGAGATGGGGGGCTGTACGAGCAGTACTTC. This sequence encodes CATSRDGGLYEQYF. The rearrangement joins TRBV15 to TRBJ2-7; either TRBD1 or TRBD2 may fit D (6 bases each). With 0 bases removed from V and 4 bases from J, the gap between germline ends came to 10 bases. The CDR3 consists of 14 residues. CDR1 is LNHNV, CDR2 YYDKDF, per germline (reference sequence).

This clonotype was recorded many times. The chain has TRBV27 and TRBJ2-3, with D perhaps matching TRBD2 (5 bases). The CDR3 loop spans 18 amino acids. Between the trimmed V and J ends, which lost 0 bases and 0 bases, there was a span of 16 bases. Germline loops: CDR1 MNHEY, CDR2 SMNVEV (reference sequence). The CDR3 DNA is TGTGCCAGCAGTTTATCGCCTACTAGGGATACTAGCACAGATACGCAGTATTTT. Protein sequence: CASSLSPTRDTSTDTQYF.

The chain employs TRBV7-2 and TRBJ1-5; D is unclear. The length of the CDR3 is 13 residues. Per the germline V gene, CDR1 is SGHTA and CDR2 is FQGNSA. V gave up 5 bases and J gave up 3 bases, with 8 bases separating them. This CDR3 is CASSAADNQPQHF. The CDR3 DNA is TGTGCCAGCAGCGCGGCAGACAATCAGCCCCAGCATTTT.

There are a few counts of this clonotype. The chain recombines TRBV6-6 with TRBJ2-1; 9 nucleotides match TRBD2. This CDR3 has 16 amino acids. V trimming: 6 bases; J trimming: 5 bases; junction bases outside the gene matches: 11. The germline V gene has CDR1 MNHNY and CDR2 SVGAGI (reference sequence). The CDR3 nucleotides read TGTGCCAGCAGATTTGCTAGCGGGGCCAGGGACAATGAGCAGTTCTTC. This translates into CASRFASGARDNEQFF.

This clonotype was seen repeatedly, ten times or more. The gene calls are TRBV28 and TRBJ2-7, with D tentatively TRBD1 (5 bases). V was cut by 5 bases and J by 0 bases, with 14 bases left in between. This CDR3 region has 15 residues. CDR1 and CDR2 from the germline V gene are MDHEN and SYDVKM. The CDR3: CASSPYRSGSYEQYF. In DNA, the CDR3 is TGTGCCAGCAGTCCGTACAGGAGTGGCTCCTACGAGCAGTACTTC.

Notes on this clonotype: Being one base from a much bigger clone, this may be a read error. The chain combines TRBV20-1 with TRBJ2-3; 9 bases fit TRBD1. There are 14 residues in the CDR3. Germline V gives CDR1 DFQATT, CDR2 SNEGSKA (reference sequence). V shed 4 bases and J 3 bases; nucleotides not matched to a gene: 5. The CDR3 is CSANGQGITDTQYF. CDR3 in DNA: TGCAGTGCTAATGGACAGGGGATAACAGATACGCAGTATTTT.

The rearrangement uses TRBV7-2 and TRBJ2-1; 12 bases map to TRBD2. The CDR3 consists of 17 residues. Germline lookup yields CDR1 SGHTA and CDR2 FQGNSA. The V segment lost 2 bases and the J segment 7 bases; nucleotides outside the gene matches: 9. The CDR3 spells CASSLSGRTSGVNEQFF. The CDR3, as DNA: TGTGCCAGCAGCTTAAGTGGAAGGACTAGCGGGGTAAATGAGCAGTTCTTC.

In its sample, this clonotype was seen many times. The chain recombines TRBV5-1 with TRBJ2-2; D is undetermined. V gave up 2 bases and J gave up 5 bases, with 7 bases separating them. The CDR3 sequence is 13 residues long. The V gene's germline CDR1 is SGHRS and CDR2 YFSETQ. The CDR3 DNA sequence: TGCGCCAGCAGCTTAACAGTTACCGGGGAGCTGTTTTTT. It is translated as CASSLTVTGELFF.

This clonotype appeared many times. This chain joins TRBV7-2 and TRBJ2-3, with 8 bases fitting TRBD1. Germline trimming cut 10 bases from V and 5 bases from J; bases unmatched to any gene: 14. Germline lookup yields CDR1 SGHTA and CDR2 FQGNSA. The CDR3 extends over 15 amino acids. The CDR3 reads CATSHRGNTGDTQYF. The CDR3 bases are TGTGCCACCTCGCACAGGGGGAACACCGGAGATACGCAGTATTTT.

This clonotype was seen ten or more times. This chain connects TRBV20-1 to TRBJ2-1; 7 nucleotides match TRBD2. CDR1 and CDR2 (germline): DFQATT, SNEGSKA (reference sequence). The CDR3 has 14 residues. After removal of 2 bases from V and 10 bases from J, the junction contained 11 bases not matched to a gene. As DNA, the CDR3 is TGCAGTGCTAGATCACCCGGGGGGTATTTGGAGCAGTTCTTC. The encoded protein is CSARSPGGYLEQFF.

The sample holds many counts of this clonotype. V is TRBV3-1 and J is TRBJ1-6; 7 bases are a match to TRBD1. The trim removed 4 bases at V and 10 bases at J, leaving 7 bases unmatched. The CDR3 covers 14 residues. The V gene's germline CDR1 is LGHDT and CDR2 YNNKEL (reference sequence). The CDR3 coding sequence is TGTGCCAGCAGCCCGGACTCAGGGGGATCACCCCTCCACTTT. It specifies CASSPDSGGSPLHF. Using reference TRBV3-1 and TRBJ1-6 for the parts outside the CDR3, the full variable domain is DTAVSQTPKYLVTQMGNDKSIKCEQNLGHDTMYWYKQDSKKFLKIMFSYNNKELIINETVPNRFSPKSPDKAHLNLHINSLELGDSAVYFCASSPDSGGSPLHFGNGTRLTVT.

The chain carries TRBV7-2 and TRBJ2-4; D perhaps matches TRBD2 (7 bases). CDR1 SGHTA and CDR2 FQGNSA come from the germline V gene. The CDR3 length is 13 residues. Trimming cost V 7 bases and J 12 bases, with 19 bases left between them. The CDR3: CASIFVAGATQYF. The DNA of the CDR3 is TGTGCCAGCATCTTCGTCGCGGGGGCCACTCAGTACTTC.